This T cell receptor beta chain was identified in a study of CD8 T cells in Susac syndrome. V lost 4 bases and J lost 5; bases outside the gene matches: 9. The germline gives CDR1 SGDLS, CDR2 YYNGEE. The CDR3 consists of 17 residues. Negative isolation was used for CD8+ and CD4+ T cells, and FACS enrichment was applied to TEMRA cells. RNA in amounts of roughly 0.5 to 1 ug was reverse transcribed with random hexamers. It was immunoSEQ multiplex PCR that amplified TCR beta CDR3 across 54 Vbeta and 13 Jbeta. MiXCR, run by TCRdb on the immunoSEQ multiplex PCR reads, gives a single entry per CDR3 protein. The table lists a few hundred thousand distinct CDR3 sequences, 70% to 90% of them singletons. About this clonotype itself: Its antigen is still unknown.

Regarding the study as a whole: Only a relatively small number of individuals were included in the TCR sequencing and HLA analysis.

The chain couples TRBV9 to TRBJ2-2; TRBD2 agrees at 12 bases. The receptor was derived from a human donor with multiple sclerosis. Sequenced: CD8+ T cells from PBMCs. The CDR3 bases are TGTGCCAGCAGCCCTTCTATCGGGACTAGCGGGACCGGGGAGCTGTTTTTT. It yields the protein CASSPSIGTSGTGELFF.